The present T cell receptor beta chain was sequenced within a study of cytomegalovirus exposure and HLA in healthy donors. Study findings and constraints: Judged likely to be a sequencing artifact was a cluster of highly shared sequence variants.

The donors (healthy individuals) were bone marrow donors. Donors showed nominal health when sampled, although they likely had unrecorded immune exposures. Remarks on this clone: Its matching antigen is unknown.

This PCR relied on a set of 60 Vbeta primers and 13 Jbeta primers. Some clones are missing from TCRdb's copy, which holds only in-frame ones; the method was immunoSEQ multiplex PCR. This sample has more than 110,000 clones; roughly 77% occur once, and the top ten carry about 3.7%. CDR1 and CDR2 (germline): SGHRS, YFSETQ. The CDR3 has 14 residues. The V gene lost 0 bases and the J gene lost 5 bases, with 11 bases spanning the gap. The rearrangement joins TRBV5-1 to TRBJ1-2, with TRBD1 as a possible D gene (6 bases). Sequenced material: PBMCs. This clonotype originated in a male donor in good health and CMV-seronegative. CDR3 sequence reads: CASSLEGQRYGYTF. The CDR3 coding sequence is TGCGCCAGCAGCTTGGAGGGACAAAGATATGGCTACACCTTC.